This TCR beta chain was identified during a study of early T cells in non-severe SARS-CoV-2 infection. Overall study context: The input, bulk RNA from unsorted whole blood, was sequenced, and chains were unpaired.

This clonotype was detected many times. TCRdb ran MiXCR on the 5' RACE reads and lists one entry per CDR3 protein. In the table there are about 35,000 distinct CDR3 sequences, under 6% of which are singletons. This receptor was taken from an adult who was a healthcare worker with PCR-confirmed SARS-CoV-2 infection or an uninfected control (not recorded which). Specimen: whole blood.

CDR3 sequence (DNA): TGTGCCAGCAGCTTAAGGCGGGGGAACACAGATACGCAGTATTTT. Translation: CASSLRRGNTDTQYF. The V gene is TRBV7-3, the J gene TRBJ2-3; 7 positions agree with TRBD2. Germline V lookup: CDR1 SGHTA, CDR2 FQGTGA. This CDR3 region has 15 residues. V was clipped by 1 base and J by 2 bases; unmatched bases: 3.